This T cell receptor (beta chain) was retrieved from a study of control samples from healthy donors and cancer patients. The assay was immunoSEQ multiplex PCR, and TCRdb's table has in-frame clones only and misses some. The table shows about 150,000 clones, with approximately 94% occurring only once. The CDR3 has 15 amino acids. Per the germline V gene, CDR1 is SGHVS and CDR2 is FQNEAQ. Trimming took 2 bases from V and 6 from J, leaving 11 bases between them. The V call is TRBV7-8, the J call TRBJ1-6; D is undetermined. The TCR comes from a man aged 35 to 55 in good health. The sample consisted of blood. The CDR3: CASSLSETVNSPLHF. The CDR3 bases are TGTGCCAGCAGCTTAAGCGAAACCGTTAATTCACCCCTCCACTTT. Filled out from reference TRBV7-8 and TRBJ1-6, the complete variable domain reads GAGVSQSPRYKVAKRGQDVALRCDPISGHVSLFWYQQALGQGPEFLTYFQNEAQLDKSGLPSDRFFAERPEGSVSTLKIQRTQQEDSAVYLCASSLSETVNSPLHFGNGTRLTVT.